These T cell receptor beta chains were read from a single sample in a study of T cell repertoires in cytomegalovirus infection. One entry per CDR3 protein, called by TCRdb with MiXCR from the reads. The sample holds about 310,000 distinct CDR3 sequences; 20% to 25% are singletons and the top ten take 13%. No antigen has been identified for these receptors. Here the sequenced sample was cultured PBMCs, taken from culture after CMV antigen stimulation. These receptors came from a human donor in good health (CMV status not recorded). Some clones in this sample may be carry-over from other donors' samples. The CDR3 runs from the conserved cysteine through the conserved F or W. The D gene is left open where the match is weak. Only some rows state a clone size, as once, few, many or a class for expanded clones.

V	D	size	J	CDR3	DNA
TRBV7-8	-	-	TRBJ1-5	CASSLVGTASNQPQHF	TGTGCCAGCAGCTTAGTAGGGACGGCTAGCAATCAGCCCCAGCATTTT
TRBV7-6	-	few	TRBJ2-1	CASSLIQGGSGEQFF	TGTGCCAGCAGCTTAATACAAGGGGGATCGGGGGAGCAGTTCTTC
TRBV7-9	-	-	TRBJ1-5	CASSHQGNQPQHF	TGTGCCAGCAGCCATCAAGGCAATCAGCCCCAGCATTTT
TRBV19	-	-	TRBJ1-2	CASSILGPQYGYTF	TGTGCCAGTAGTATACTGGGACCTCAATATGGCTACACCTTC
TRBV6-2/TRBV6-3	TRBD2	-	TRBJ2-3	CASTPFRLAGGGTDTQYF	TGTGCCAGCACCCCTTTCCGACTAGCGGGAGGGGGCACAGATACGCAGTATTTT
TRBV5-4	TRBD2	-	TRBJ2-7	CASTLTPLAGGSEQYF	TGTGCCAGCACCTTAACCCCCCTAGCGGGAGGGAGCGAGCAGTACTTC
TRBV7-2	-	-	TRBJ1-2	CASSAKGFRELWEGHTF	TGTGCCAGCAGCGCCAAGGGGTTCCGGGAACTTTGGGAAGGCCACACCTTC
TRBV28	-	once	TRBJ1-1	CASSFPQAGEAFF	TGTGCCAGCAGTTTTCCCCAGGCGGGTGAAGCTTTCTTT
TRBV20-1	-	few	TRBJ2-4	CSARASGPRKNIQYF	TGCAGTGCTAGAGCGTCCGGGCCCCGCAAAAACATTCAGTACTTC
TRBV15	-	-	TRBJ2-5	CATSRDQGLQETQYF	TGTGCCACCAGCAGAGATCAGGGGCTACAAGAGACCCAGTACTTC
TRBV12-5	TRBD2	-	TRBJ2-1	CASGLEDGGAGGVAQFF	TGTGCTAGTGGTTTGGAAGACGGGGGAGCGGGAGGAGTTGCGCAGTTCTTC
TRBV7-2	-	few	TRBJ1-6	CASSFIYNSPLHF	TGTGCCAGCAGCTTCATCTATAATTCACCCCTCCACTTT
TRBV12-3/TRBV12-4	TRBD2	-	TRBJ2-3	CASSPPTSGRASTQYF	TGTGCCAGCAGTCCCCCAACTAGCGGGAGGGCCTCGACGCAGTATTTT
TRBV7-9	-	-	TRBJ2-1	CASSLVLFGQTDEQFF	TGTGCCAGCAGCTTAGTCCTTTTCGGGCAAACCGATGAGCAGTTCTTC
TRBV27	-	few	TRBJ1-2	CASSLSIRGGAIGYTF	TGTGCCAGCAGTTTATCTATTCGGGGCGGCGCAATCGGCTACACCTTC
TRBV27	-	-	TRBJ1-2	CASSTQGYGYTF	TGTGCCAGCAGTACACAGGGCTATGGCTACACCTTC
TRBV5-1	-	-	TRBJ2-2	CASSLSTPNTGELFF	TGCGCCAGCAGCTTGTCGACTCCGAACACCGGGGAGCTGTTTTTT
TRBV6-2/TRBV6-3	TRBD2	many	TRBJ2-3	CASRLSGTSTDTQYF	TGTGCCAGCAGGCTTAGCGGGACTAGCACAGATACGCAGTATTTT
TRBV19	-	many	TRBJ2-1	CASSPRTQLAYNEQFF	TGTGCCAGTAGTCCACGGACTCAACTCGCCTACAATGAGCAGTTCTTC
TRBV4-1	-	few	TRBJ2-1	CASSQVGWSSYNEQFF	TGCGCCAGCAGCCAAGTCGGGTGGAGCTCCTACAATGAGCAGTTCTTC
TRBV10-3	-	few	TRBJ1-2	CAITSEEVLGYGYTF	TGTGCCATCACCTCAGAGGAGGTTTTGGGCTATGGCTACACCTTC
TRBV10-3	-	-	TRBJ2-2	CAIERETNTGELFF	TGTGCCATCGAAAGGGAGACCAACACCGGGGAGCTGTTTTTT
TRBV7-9	-	-	TRBJ2-7	CASSSPSAYEQYF	TGTGCCAGCAGCTCCCCTAGCGCCTACGAGCAGTACTTC
TRBV28	TRBD1	many	TRBJ2-6	CASRSRTGGVGANVLTF	TGTGCCAGCAGGTCCCGGACAGGGGGCGTTGGGGCCAACGTCCTGACTTTC
TRBV11-3	TRBD2	many	TRBJ2-3	CASSLDLSGLAGATDTQYF	TGTGCCAGCAGCTTAGATCTTTCGGGACTAGCGGGGGCCACAGATACGCAGTATTTT
TRBV7-2	-	few	TRBJ1-1	CASTFRGGGTEAFF	TGTGCCAGCACCTTTAGGGGGGGGGGGACTGAAGCTTTCTTT
TRBV12-3/TRBV12-4	TRBD2	few	TRBJ2-6	CASSRDRPNGSRGNSGANVLTF	TGTGCCAGCAGTCGCGACAGACCCAACGGGTCGCGGGGGAACTCTGGGGCCAACGTCCTGACTTTC
TRBV7-8	-	many	TRBJ1-1	CASSFRLNTEAFF	TGTGCCAGCAGCTTTCGCCTGAACACTGAAGCTTTCTTT
TRBV20-1	TRBD1	-	TRBJ2-1	CSATGTDPYNEQFF	TGCAGTGCTACCGGGACAGACCCCTACAATGAGCAGTTCTTC
TRBV11-2	TRBD1	few	TRBJ2-1	CASSSYRGHYHSYNEQFF	TGTGCCAGCAGCTCCTACAGGGGTCATTATCACTCCTACAATGAGCAGTTCTTC
TRBV19	-	few	TRBJ1-5	CASTHRWVAQPQHF	TGTGCCAGTACCCACAGATGGGTAGCTCAGCCCCAGCATTTT
TRBV7-2	-	-	TRBJ2-1	CASSFILDNEQFF	TGTGCCAGCAGCTTTATATTGGACAATGAGCAGTTCTTC
TRBV20-1	TRBD1	many	TRBJ1-1	CSAGTGREVEAFF	TGCAGTGCCGGGACAGGGAGAGAAGTTGAAGCTTTCTTT
TRBV24-1	-	-	TRBJ2-1	CATSEWTAEQFF	TGTGCCACCAGTGAATGGACGGCAGAGCAGTTCTTC
TRBV18	TRBD1	-	TRBJ1-1	CASSLTGGITEAFF	TGTGCCAGCTCACTTACAGGGGGGATCACTGAAGCTTTCTTT
TRBV2	TRBD2	few	TRBJ2-2	CASSERSGSTVGELFF	TGTGCCAGCAGTGAACGTAGCGGGAGTACGGTCGGGGAGCTGTTTTTT
TRBV5-1	TRBD2	many	TRBJ2-5	CASSLGLAGVRAQETQYF	TGCGCCAGCAGCTTGGGGCTAGCGGGAGTTCGGGCCCAAGAGACCCAGTACTTC
TRBV6-2/TRBV6-3	TRBD2	-	TRBJ2-1	CASRLAGGDEQFF	TGTGCCAGCAGGTTAGCGGGAGGCGACGAGCAGTTCTTC
TRBV6-2/TRBV6-3	-	few	TRBJ2-1	CASSPRNPNEQFF	TGTGCCAGCAGCCCCCGGAATCCTAATGAGCAGTTCTTC
TRBV29-1	TRBD2	-	TRBJ2-3	CSVERDRGADTQYF	TGCAGCGTGGAGCGGGACCGGGGGGCAGATACGCAGTATTTT
TRBV15	TRBD1	-	TRBJ1-3	CATSRGKTGGRNTIYF	TGTGCCACCAGCAGAGGAAAGACAGGGGGTAGAAACACCATATATTTT
TRBV7-2	-	many	TRBJ2-1	CASSSTRVTQQFF	TGTGCCAGCAGTTCCACACGTGTGACCCAGCAGTTCTTC
TRBV4-1	-	-	TRBJ2-5	CASSQDIQGETQYF	TGCGCCAGCAGCCAAGATATCCAGGGGGAGACCCAGTACTTC
TRBV4-3	TRBD1	few	TRBJ2-6	CASSLLLRDRIQSGANVLTF	TGCGCCAGCAGCCTTCTTCTCCGGGACAGGATTCAATCTGGGGCCAACGTCCTGACTTTC
TRBV25-1	-	many	TRBJ2-1	CASSSRGGEQFF	TGTGCCAGCAGTTCTAGGGGGGGTGAGCAGTTCTTC
TRBV5-4	-	few	TRBJ1-2	CASSLGEVVGGYTF	TGTGCCAGCAGCTTGGGGGAGGTGGTAGGAGGCTACACCTTC
TRBV7-2	TRBD2	many	TRBJ2-3	CASSLGASGRVADTQYF	TGTGCCAGCAGCTTAGGGGCTAGCGGGAGGGTGGCAGATACGCAGTATTTT
TRBV12-3/TRBV12-4	TRBD1	few	TRBJ1-2	CASSFTGTGDGYTF	TGTGCCAGCAGTTTTACCGGGACAGGGGATGGCTACACCTTC
TRBV7-2	TRBD1	many	TRBJ2-7	CASSLDRGRTYEQYF	TGTGCCAGCAGCCTCGACAGGGGGAGAACCTACGAGCAGTACTTC
TRBV7-2	-	many	TRBJ2-2	CASSLMAGSNTGELFF	TGTGCCAGCAGCTTAATGGCAGGGTCGAACACCGGGGAGCTGTTTTTT
TRBV7-2	-	many	TRBJ2-1	CASSLLGGYNEQFF	TGTGCCAGCAGCTTATTAGGGGGGTACAATGAGCAGTTCTTC
TRBV19	-	-	TRBJ2-7	CASSPTAAVYEQYF	TGTGCCAGTAGTCCCACCGCGGCTGTCTACGAGCAGTACTTC
TRBV7-8	-	many	TRBJ1-1	CASSLAPTEAFF	TGTGCCAGCAGCTTAGCGCCCACTGAAGCTTTCTTT
TRBV2	-	-	TRBJ2-7	CASRAYEQYF	TGTGCCAGCAGGGCTTACGAGCAGTACTTC
TRBV24-1	-	few	TRBJ1-1	CATMKDTEAFF	TGTGCCACAATGAAGGACACTGAAGCTTTCTTT